This T cell receptor (beta chain) was retrieved from a study of identical twins. CDR3 length: 15 residues. V gave up 0 bases and J gave up 6 bases, with 13 bases separating them. The germline gives CDR1 MRHNA, CDR2 SNTAGT. One entry per CDR3 protein results from TCRdb running MiXCR on the 5' RACE reads. The sample lists 120,000 to 150,000 distinct CDR3 sequences, around 3.6% occurring once. This clonotype was recorded at least ten times. V usage is TRBV6-4 and J usage is TRBJ2-3; D is unclear. The sample was memory T cells sorted from blood. The clonotype was recovered from a young man in good health. As DNA, the CDR3 is TGTGCCAGCAGTGACTCAGGGCTGCCGATGGATACGCAGTATTTT. It is translated as CASSDSGLPMDTQYF.